Sequencing of this T cell receptor (beta chain) was carried out in a study of blood T cells in healthy people across ages. Germline V gene lookup returns CDR1 SQVTM and CDR2 ANQGSEA. CDR3 length: 14 amino acids. The authors ran a second PCR of about 6 to 11 cycles using a sample-barcoded 5' primer and a J-beta primer mix. A single record per CDR3 protein comes from TCRdb applying MiXCR to the 5' RACE reads. The sample includes 1.5 million to 2 million distinct CDR3 sequences, around half seen only once; the top ten take 2.1%. The clonotype comes from a woman aged 40-49 years in good health. The rearrangement uses TRBV29-1 and TRBJ2-5; the D call may be TRBD1 or TRBD2 (5 bases each). The J call may be in error: the DNA end matches TRBJ2-7 better. Sequencing was carried out using blood. CDR3 protein: CSVATRVGADEQYF. CDR3 sequence (DNA): TGCAGCGTTGCCACCAGGGTCGGGGCCGACGAGCAGTACTTC.